The rows below give T cell receptor beta chains drawn from one sample of a study of OX40 agonist ivuxolimab in advanced cancers. Assay: immunoSEQ multiplex PCR; the TCRdb copy retains only in-frame clones and omits some. The repertoire holds approximately 62,000 clones, 70% to 90% seen once, with roughly 5% in the top ten. This specimen consisted of CD4+ or CD8+ T cells sorted from blood, obtained in a trial of the OX40 agonist ivuxolimab. The receptors stem from an adult with an advanced solid tumor such as melanoma, head and neck, liver or kidney cancer. CDR3s include the opening cysteine and the closing phenylalanine or tryptophan. D genes are given only for firm matches. Some rows mark clone size as missing; the rest say once, few, many or name a class of expanded clone.

J gene	V gene	clone size	D gene	CDR3 length	CDR3 protein	CDR3 DNA
TRBJ1-5	TRBV14	-	-	16	CASSRGGSGSNQPQHF	TGTGCCAGCAGCCGGGGGGGGTCTGGGAGCAATCAGCCCCAGCATTTT
TRBJ1-4	TRBV30	-	TRBD1	13	CAWSADRGGKLFF	TGTGCCTGGAGTGCGGACAGGGGAGGAAAACTGTTTTTT
TRBJ1-1	TRBV14	few	-	14	CASSRTGQSAEAFF	TGTGCCAGCAGCCGAACAGGACAGTCCGCTGAAGCTTTCTTT
TRBJ1-2	TRBV28	-	-	12	CASSSHRVGYTF	TGTGCCAGCAGTTCTCACAGGGTTGGCTACACCTTC
TRBJ2-4	TRBV4-1	once	-	16	CASSQESQGTGNIQYF	TGCGCCAGCAGCCAAGAGTCCCAGGGGACTGGAAACATTCAGTACTTC
TRBJ2-7	TRBV29-1	-	-	12	CSVEQSSYEQYF	TGCAGCGTTGAACAGAGCTCCTACGAGCAGTACTTC
TRBJ2-1	TRBV18	-	-	15	CASSPQTPTYNEQFF	TGTGCCAGCTCACCTCAAACACCTACCTACAATGAGCAGTTCTTC
TRBJ2-3	TRBV18	-	-	13	CASSPPAGDTQYF	TGTGCCAGCTCACCACCTGCGGGAGATACGCAGTATTTT
TRBJ1-1	TRBV28	-	TRBD1	12	CASRSKGASAFF	TGTGCCAGCAGATCTAAGGGGGCTTCGGCTTTCTTT
TRBJ2-3	TRBV10-3	-	-	14	CAISESQSTDTQYF	TGTGCTATCAGTGAGTCCCAAAGCACAGATACGCAGTATTTT
TRBJ2-7	TRBV6-6	-	-	13	CASSLGPLGEQYF	TGTGCCAGCAGCCTCGGTCCCCTGGGCGAGCAGTACTTC
TRBJ1-1	TRBV5-4	-	-	15	CASSLDRAGGAEAFF	TGTGCCAGCAGCTTGGACCGAGCCGGGGGGGCTGAAGCTTTCTTT
TRBJ2-1	TRBV10-3	-	TRBD1	16	CAISGATGTGYNEQFF	TGTGCCATCAGCGGCGCAACCGGGACAGGGTACAATGAGCAGTTCTTC
TRBJ1-5	TRBV5-4	-	-	14	CAGSFMADNQPQHF	TGTGCCGGCAGCTTTATGGCCGACAATCAGCCCCAGCATTTT
TRBJ2-2	TRBV10-2	-	-	15	CASSSPGKGTGELFF	TGCGCCAGCAGCTCTCCGGGCAAAGGAACCGGGGAGCTGTTTTTT
TRBJ1-1	TRBV6-6	-	-	13	CASRQTATNEAFF	TGTGCCAGCAGACAGACAGCCACTAATGAAGCTTTCTTT
TRBJ1-1	TRBV11-2	-	-	14	CASSSRGDGTEAFF	TGTGCCAGCAGCTCCCGGGGTGATGGCACTGAAGCTTTCTTT
TRBJ2-3	TRBV27	-	-	17	CASSLWGFVASTDTQYF	TGTGCCAGCAGTTTATGGGGTTTTGTAGCTAGCACAGATACGCAGTATTTT
TRBJ2-3	TRBV7-2	-	-	15	CASSLGGGGTDTQYF	TGTGCCAGCAGCCTAGGGGGGGGTGGCACAGATACGCAGTATTTT
TRBJ2-4	TRBV19	-	TRBD1	14	CASSADRGRIIQYF	TGTGCCAGTAGTGCTGACAGGGGAAGAATCATTCAGTACTTC
TRBJ2-4	TRBV7-9	-	TRBD1	13	CASSSIQGVTIDF	TGTGCCAGCAGCTCGATACAGGGGGTTACGATTGACTTC
TRBJ2-2	TRBV6-1	-	-	13	CASSLMGAGELFF	TGTGCCAGCAGTCTCATGGGGGCCGGGGAGCTGTTTTTT
TRBJ1-1	TRBV18	few	-	15	CASSPPNRVNTEAFF	TGTGCCAGCTCACCACCGAATAGAGTGAACACTGAAGCTTTCTTT
TRBJ1-2	TRBV6-1	-	-	13	CASSEAGGTGYTF	TGTGCCAGCAGTGAAGCGGGTGGGACTGGCTACACCTTC
TRBJ1-5	TRBV2	-	TRBD1	17	CASRGQELTGGYQPQHF	TGTGCCAGCAGGGGACAGGAGCTCACCGGCGGCTATCAGCCCCAGCATTTT
TRBJ1-5	TRBV25-1	-	TRBD1	16	CASSESWTGNNQPQHF	TGTGCCAGCAGTGAAAGCTGGACAGGGAATAATCAGCCCCAGCATTTT
TRBJ2-5	TRBV7-9	-	TRBD1	14	CASSDTDRGETQYF	TGTGCCAGCAGCGATACTGACAGGGGGGAGACCCAGTACTTC
TRBJ2-1	TRBV7-9	-	-	14	CASIPGPLINEQFF	TGTGCCAGCATTCCGGGACCTCTTATCAATGAGCAGTTCTTC
TRBJ1-3	TRBV2	-	TRBD1	15	CASRGQANSGNTIYF	TGTGCCAGCAGGGGACAGGCAAACTCTGGAAACACCATATATTTT